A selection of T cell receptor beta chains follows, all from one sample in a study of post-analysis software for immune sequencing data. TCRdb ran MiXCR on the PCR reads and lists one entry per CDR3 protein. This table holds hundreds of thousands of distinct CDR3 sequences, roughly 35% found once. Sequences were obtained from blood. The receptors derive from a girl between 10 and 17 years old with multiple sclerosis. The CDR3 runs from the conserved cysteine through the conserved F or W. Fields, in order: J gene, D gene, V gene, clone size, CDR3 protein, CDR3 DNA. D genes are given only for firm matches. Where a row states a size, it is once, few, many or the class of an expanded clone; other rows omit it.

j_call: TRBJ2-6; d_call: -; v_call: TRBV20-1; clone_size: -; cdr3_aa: CSAGDSWGRSSGANVLTF; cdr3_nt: TGCAGTGCTGGAGATAGTTGGGGACGGAGCTCTGGGGCCAACGTCCTGACTTTC
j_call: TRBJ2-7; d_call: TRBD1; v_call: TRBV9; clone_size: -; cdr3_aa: CASSVGTGAALEQYF; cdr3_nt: TGTGCCAGCAGCGTTGGGACAGGGGCGGCCCTAGAGCAGTACTTC
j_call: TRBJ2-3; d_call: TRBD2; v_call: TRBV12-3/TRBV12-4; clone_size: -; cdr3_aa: CASSPRGTDTDTQYF; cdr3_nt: TGTGCCAGCAGTCCGCGGGGGACCGACACAGATACGCAGTATTTT
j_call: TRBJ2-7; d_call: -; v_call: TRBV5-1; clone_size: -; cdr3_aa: CASSLEYPMTYEQYF; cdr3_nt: TGCGCCAGCAGCTTGGAGTACCCTATGACCTACGAGCAGTACTTC
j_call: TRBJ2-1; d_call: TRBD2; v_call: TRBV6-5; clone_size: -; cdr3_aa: CASSYAAGALYNEQFF; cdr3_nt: TGTGCCAGCAGTTACGCAGCGGGGGCCCTCTACAATGAGCAGTTCTTC
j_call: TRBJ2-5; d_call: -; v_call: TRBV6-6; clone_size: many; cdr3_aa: CASSYQGETQYF; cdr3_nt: TGTGCCAGCAGTTACCAGGGAGAGACCCAGTACTTC
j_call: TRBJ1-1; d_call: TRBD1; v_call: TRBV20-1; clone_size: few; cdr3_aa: CSARDQRQGLVEAFF; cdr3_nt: TGCAGTGCTAGAGATCAGCGACAGGGGCTGGTTGAAGCTTTCTTT
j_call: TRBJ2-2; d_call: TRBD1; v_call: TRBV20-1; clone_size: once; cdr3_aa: CSALDRGLGNTGELFF; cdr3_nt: TGCAGTGCCCTTGACAGGGGGCTCGGGAACACCGGGGAGCTGTTTTTT
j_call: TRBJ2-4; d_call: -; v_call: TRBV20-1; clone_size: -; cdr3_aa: CSGRKPSGQYF; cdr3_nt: TGCAGTGGGCGGAAACCGTCAGGGCAGTACTTC
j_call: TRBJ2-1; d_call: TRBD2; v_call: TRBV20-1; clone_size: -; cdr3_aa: CSAGLAGGREQFF; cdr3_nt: TGCAGTGCAGGACTAGCGGGGGGGCGTGAGCAGTTCTTC
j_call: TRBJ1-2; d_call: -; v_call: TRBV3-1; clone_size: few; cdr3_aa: CASSQGSGANYGYTF; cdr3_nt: TGTGCCAGCAGCCAAGGCTCGGGTGCTAACTATGGCTACACCTTC
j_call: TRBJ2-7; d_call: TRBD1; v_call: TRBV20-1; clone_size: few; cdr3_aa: CSVIQGRNHEQYF; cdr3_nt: TGCAGTGTCATACAGGGGCGAAATCACGAGCAGTACTTC
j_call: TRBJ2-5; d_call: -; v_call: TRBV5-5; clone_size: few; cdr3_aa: CASSPSNRAQETQYF; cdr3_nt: TGTGCCAGCAGCCCCTCTAATCGAGCCCAAGAGACCCAGTACTTC
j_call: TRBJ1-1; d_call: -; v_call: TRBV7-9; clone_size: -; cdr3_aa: CASSSLGAIRGTEAFF; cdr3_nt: TGTGCCAGCAGCTCTTTGGGGGCCATCAGGGGCACTGAAGCTTTCTTT
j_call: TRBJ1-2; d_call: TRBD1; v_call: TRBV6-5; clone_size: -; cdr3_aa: CASSSSDRVDGYIF; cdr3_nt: TGTGCCAGCAGTTCCTCGGACAGGGTGGACGGCTACATCTTC
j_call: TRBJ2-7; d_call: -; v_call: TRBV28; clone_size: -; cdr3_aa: CASSLYLGGEQYF; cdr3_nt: TGTGCCAGCAGTTTGTACCTAGGCGGCGAGCAGTACTTC
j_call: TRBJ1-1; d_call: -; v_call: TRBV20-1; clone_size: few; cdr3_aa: CSATWGRGNTEAFF; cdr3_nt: TGCAGTGCTACTTGGGGCAGGGGGAACACTGAAGCTTTCTTT
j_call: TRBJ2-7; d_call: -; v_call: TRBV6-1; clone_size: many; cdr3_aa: CASGGGGAEQYF; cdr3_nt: TGTGCCAGCGGCGGGGGCGGGGCCGAGCAGTACTTC
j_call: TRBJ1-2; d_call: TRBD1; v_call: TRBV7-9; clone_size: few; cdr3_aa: CASSSRDRLNYGYTF; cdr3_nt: TGTGCCAGCAGCTCCCGGGACAGACTAAACTATGGCTACACCTTC
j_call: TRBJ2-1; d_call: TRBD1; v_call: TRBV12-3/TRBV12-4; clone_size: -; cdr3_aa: CASSYGGQATNEQFF; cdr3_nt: TGTGCCAGCAGTTATGGGGGACAGGCTACCAATGAGCAGTTCTTC
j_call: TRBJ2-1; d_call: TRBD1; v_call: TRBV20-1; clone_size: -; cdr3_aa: CSATPDRGNEQFF; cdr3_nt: TGCAGTGCTACTCCGGACAGGGGCAATGAGCAGTTCTTC
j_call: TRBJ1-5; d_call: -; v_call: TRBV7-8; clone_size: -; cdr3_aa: CASSLASGEQPQHF; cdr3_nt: TGTGCCAGCAGCTTAGCCAGCGGGGAGCAGCCCCAGCATTTT
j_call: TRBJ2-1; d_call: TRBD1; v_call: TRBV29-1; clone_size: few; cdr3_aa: CSVPDRTYNEQFF; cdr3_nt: TGCAGCGTCCCGGACAGGACCTACAATGAGCAGTTCTTC
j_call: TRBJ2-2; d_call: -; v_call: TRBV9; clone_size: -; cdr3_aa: CASSTGTSYVGELFF; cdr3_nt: TGTGCCAGCAGTACCGGGACATCCTACGTCGGGGAGCTGTTTTTT
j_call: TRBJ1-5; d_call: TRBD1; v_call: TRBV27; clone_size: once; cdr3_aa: CASSTGTANQPQHF; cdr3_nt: TGTGCCAGCAGCACCGGGACAGCCAATCAGCCCCAGCATTTT
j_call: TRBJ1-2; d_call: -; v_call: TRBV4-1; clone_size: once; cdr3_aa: CASSQDRYSSYYGYTF; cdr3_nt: TGCGCCAGCAGCCAAGATCGTTACAGCTCCTACTATGGCTACACCTTC
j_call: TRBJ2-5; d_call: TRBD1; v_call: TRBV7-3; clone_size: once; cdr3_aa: CASSLTGGGTGQYF; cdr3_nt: TGTGCCAGCAGCTTAACAGGAGGGGGGACAGGGCAGTACTTC
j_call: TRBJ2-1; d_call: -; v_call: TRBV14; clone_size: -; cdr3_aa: CASSPRPAAIPTNEQFF; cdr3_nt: TGTGCCAGCAGCCCTAGACCAGCGGCGATACCTACTAATGAGCAGTTCTTC
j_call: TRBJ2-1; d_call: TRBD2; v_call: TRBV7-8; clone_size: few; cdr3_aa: CASSSTGRGYNEQFF; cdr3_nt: TGTGCCAGCAGTAGTACCGGGAGGGGGTACAATGAGCAGTTCTTC
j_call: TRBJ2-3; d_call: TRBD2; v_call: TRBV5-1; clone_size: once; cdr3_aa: CAGSPLAGPTDTQYF; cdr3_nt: TGCGCCGGCAGCCCCCTAGCGGGGCCCACAGATACGCAGTATTTT
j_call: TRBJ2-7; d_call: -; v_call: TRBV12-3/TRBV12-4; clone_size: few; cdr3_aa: CASSLSRVDEQYF; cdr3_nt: TGTGCCAGCAGTTTGAGCAGGGTCGACGAGCAGTACTTC
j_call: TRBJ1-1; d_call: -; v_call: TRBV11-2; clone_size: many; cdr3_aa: CASSFGGGTEAFF; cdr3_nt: TGTGCCAGCAGCTTCGGGGGTGGCACTGAAGCTTTCTTT
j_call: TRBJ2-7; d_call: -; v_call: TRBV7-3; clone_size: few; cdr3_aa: CASSPTGGRGPYEQYF; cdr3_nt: TGTGCCAGCAGTCCTACAGGAGGGCGCGGACCTTACGAGCAGTACTTC
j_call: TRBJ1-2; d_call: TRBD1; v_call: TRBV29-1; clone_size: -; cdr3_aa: CSVEAPGQGLGGYTF; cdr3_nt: TGCAGCGTTGAAGCCCCGGGACAGGGATTGGGGGGCTACACCTTC
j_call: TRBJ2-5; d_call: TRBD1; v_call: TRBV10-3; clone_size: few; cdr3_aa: CAISEPTGSETQYF; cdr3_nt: TGTGCCATCAGTGAGCCGACAGGGTCGGAGACCCAGTACTTC
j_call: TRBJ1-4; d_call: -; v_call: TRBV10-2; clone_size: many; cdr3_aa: CASSELQATNEKLFF; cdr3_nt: TGCGCCAGCAGTGAACTACAGGCAACTAATGAAAAACTGTTTTTT
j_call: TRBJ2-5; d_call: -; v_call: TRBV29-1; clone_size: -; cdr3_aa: CSVGSGQETQYF; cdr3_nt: TGCAGCGTCGGAAGCGGCCAAGAGACCCAGTACTTC
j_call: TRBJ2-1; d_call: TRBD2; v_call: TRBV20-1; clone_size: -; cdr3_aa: CSAMKREGLWEQFF; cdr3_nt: TGCAGTGCTATGAAGCGGGAGGGCCTATGGGAGCAGTTCTTC
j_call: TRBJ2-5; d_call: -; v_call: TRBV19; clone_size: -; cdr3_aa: CASRGSGQETQYF; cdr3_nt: TGTGCCAGTAGGGGGTCGGGGCAAGAGACCCAGTACTTC
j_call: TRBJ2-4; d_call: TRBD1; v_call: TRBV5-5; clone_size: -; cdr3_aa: CASSLRQGVSDLVKNIQYF; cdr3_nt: TGTGCCAGCAGCTTGAGACAGGGAGTCTCAGATCTCGTCAAAAACATTCAGTACTTC
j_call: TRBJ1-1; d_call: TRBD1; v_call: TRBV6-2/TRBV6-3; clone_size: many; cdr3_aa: CASSLGQRTFF; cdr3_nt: TGTGCCAGCAGTTTGGGACAGCGAACTTTCTTT
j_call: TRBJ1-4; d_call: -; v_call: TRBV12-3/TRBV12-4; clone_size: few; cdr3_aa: CASSMGLGTTNEKLFF; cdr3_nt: TGTGCCAGCAGTATGGGCTTAGGTACAACTAATGAAAAACTGTTTTTT
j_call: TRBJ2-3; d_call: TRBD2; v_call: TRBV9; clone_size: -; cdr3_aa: CASSGLRPGGPTDTQYF; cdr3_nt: TGTGCCAGCAGCGGCCTTCGTCCGGGGGGGCCTACAGATACGCAGTATTTT